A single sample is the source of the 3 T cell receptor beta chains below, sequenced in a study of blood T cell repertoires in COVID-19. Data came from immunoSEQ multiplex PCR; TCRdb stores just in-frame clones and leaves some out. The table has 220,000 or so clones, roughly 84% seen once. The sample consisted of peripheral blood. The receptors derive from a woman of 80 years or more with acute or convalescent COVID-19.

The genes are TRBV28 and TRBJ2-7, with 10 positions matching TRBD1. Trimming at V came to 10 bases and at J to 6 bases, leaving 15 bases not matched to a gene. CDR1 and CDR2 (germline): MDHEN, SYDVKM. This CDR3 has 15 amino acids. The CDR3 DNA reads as TGTGCCACCTCACCAGGGACAGGGGACGGAAGCGAGCAGTACTTC. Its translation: CATSPGTGDGSEQYF.

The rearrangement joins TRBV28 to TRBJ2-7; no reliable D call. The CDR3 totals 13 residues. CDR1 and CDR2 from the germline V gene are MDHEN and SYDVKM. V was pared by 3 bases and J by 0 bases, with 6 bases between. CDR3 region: CASSFPGSYEQYF. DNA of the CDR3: TGTGCCAGCAGTTTCCCCGGCTCCTACGAGCAGTACTTC.

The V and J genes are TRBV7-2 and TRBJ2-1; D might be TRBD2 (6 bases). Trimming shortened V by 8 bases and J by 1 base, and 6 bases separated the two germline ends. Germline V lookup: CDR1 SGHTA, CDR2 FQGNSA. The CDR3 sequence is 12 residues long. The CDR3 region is CASRGSYNEQFF. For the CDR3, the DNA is TGTGCCAGCCGGGGGTCCTACAATGAGCAGTTCTTC.